What follows describes a single T cell receptor (beta chain). Method: immunoSEQ multiplex PCR; TCRdb's copy keeps in-frame clones and lacks some. The data hold approximately 290,000 clones, with about 80% observed a single time. The sample comes from a study of blood T cell repertoires in COVID-19. The germline V and J ends were trimmed by 3 bases and 6 bases, with 8 bases remaining between them. CDR1 and CDR2 (germline): SGDLS, YYNGEE. The CDR3 consists of 12 residues. V gene TRBV9 combines with J gene TRBJ2-3, with a weak D call TRBD2 (6 bases). This receptor was obtained from a person aged 65-85 years with COVID-19, enrolled during active disease. Material for sequencing was peripheral blood. CDR3 residues: CASSGREDTQYF. Here the CDR3 DNA reads TGTGCCAGCAGCGGCCGGGAGGATACGCAGTATTTT.